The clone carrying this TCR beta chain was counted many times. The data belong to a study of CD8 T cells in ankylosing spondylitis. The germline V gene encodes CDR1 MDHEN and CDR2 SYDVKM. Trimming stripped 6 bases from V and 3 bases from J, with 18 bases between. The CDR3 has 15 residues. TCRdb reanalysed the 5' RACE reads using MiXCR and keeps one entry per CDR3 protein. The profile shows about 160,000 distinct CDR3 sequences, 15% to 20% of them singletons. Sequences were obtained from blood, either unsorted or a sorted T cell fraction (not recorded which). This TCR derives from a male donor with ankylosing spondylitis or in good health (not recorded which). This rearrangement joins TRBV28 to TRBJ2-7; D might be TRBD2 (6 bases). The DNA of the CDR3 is TGTGCCAGCAGCCCCGCCGGGACTGGGATCTACGAGCAGTACTTC. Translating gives CASSPAGTGIYEQYF.